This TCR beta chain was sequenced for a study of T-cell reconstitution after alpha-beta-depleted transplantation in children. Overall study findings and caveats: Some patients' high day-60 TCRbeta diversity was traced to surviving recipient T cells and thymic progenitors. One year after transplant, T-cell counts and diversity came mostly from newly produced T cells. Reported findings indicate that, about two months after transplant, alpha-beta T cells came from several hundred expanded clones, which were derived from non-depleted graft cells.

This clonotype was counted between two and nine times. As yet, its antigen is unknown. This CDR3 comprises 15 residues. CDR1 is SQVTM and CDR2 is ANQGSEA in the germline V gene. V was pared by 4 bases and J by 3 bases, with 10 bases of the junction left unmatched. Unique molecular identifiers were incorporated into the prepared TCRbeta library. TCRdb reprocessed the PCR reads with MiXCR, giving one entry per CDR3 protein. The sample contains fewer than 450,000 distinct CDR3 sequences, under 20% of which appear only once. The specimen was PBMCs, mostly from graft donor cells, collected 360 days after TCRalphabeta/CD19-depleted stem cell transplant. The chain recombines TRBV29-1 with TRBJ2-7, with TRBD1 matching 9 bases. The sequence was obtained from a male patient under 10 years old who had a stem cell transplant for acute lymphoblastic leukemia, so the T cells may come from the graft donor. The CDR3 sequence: CSVASRQGGFYEQYF. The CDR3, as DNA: TGCAGCGTTGCCTCTCGACAGGGGGGTTTCTACGAGCAGTACTTC.